Listed here are 32 T cell receptor beta chains from one sample, sequenced in a study of T-cell memory formation after mild COVID-19. In TCRdb, the 5' RACE reads were re-called with MiXCR into one record per CDR3 protein. The table shows approximately 230,000 distinct CDR3 sequences, with 16% occurring only once. The sample was PBMCs or a T cell subset sorted from them (not recorded which). These receptors all stem from a man younger than 30 who had mild COVID-19 (a few samples of this study predate the infection). Cell type and time point are not known.

This clonotype has a handful of counts. This rearrangement joins TRBV6-2 or TRBV6-3 to TRBJ2-1, with 8 bases fitting TRBD2. Germline lookup yields CDR1 MNHEY and CDR2 SVGEGT. V was clipped by 6 bases and J by 1 base; unmatched bases: 8. This CDR3 region has 16 residues. The CDR3 DNA follows: TGTGCCAGCAGCCCCGAAGCGGGGGATTCCTACAATGAGCAGTTCTTC. This encodes CASSPEAGDSYNEQFF.

This clonotype has a count of ten or more. This chain uses TRBV7-6 with TRBJ2-5; 8 positions agree with TRBD2. Trimming cost V 5 bases and J 5 bases; bases outside gene matches: 4. Germline assignment: CDR1 SGHVS and CDR2 FNYEAQ. The CDR3 runs 13 residues. CDR3 sequence (DNA): TGTGCCAGCAGCAGGACTAGCCGCGAGACCCAGTACTTC. Protein sequence: CASSRTSRETQYF.

The V gene is TRBV19, the J gene TRBJ1-4; 7 positions match TRBD1. Germline CDR1 reads LNHDA; CDR2 reads SQIVND (reference sequence). The CDR3 consists of 15 residues. The J segment lost 0 bases and the V segment lost 4 bases, leaving 2 bases of the junction unmatched. Here the CDR3 DNA reads TGTGCCAGTAGTAGAGGACAGGCAACTAATGAAAAACTGTTTTTT. Translation: CASSRGQATNEKLFF.

This clonotype was seen a handful of times. The chain has TRBV7-9 and TRBJ2-7; TRBD1 matches at 8 bases. This CDR3 spans 14 amino acids. The ends lost 3 bases at V and 5 bases at J; junction bases unmatched: 6. Germline CDR1 is SEHNR and CDR2 is FQNEAQ (reference sequence). This chain's CDR3 is CASSLTGEKNEQYV. CDR3 in DNA: TGTGCCAGCAGCTTGACAGGGGAAAAGAACGAGCAGTACGTC.

This chain joins TRBV20-1 and TRBJ1-5; TRBD1 is a possible D gene (5 bases). This CDR3 region has 14 residues. Germline values: CDR1 DFQATT, CDR2 SNEGSKA (reference sequence). V lost 1 base, J lost 5 bases, and 12 bases lay in between. The DNA for the CDR3 is TGCAGTGCTAGAGCGGGGCTATGGGATCAGCCCCAGCATTTT. Translated, it gives CSARAGLWDQPQHF.

V and J are TRBV20-1 and TRBJ1-4; tentative D call: TRBD1 (6 bases). This CDR3 spans 13 amino acids. Germline V gives CDR1 DFQATT, CDR2 SNEGSKA (reference sequence). V lost 2 bases and J 8 bases, leaving 12 bases between the germline ends. CDR3 in DNA: TGCAGTGCTAGACCGGGGGCTGGGGAAAAACTGTTTTTT. Amino acids: CSARPGAGEKLFF.

There are a few counts of this clonotype. The chain has TRBV9 and TRBJ2-1; D might be TRBD1 (5 bases). There are 16 residues in the CDR3. Germline CDR1 is SGDLS and CDR2 is YYNGEE. Trimming removed 3 bases at V and 3 bases at J, with 16 bases between. The CDR3 protein is CASSELDNPYYNEQFF. The CDR3 DNA is TGTGCCAGCAGCGAATTGGACAACCCGTACTACAATGAGCAGTTCTTC.

The table lists this clonotype with a few counts. V is TRBV14 and J is TRBJ2-7, with 8 bases lining up with TRBD1. This CDR3 has 15 amino acids. With 4 bases clipped from V and 0 bases from J, the junction kept 5 bases outside the gene matches. In germline, CDR1 is SGHDN, CDR2 FVKESK. Here the CDR3 reads CASSRRQGSSYEQYF. CDR3 DNA: TGTGCCAGCAGCCGACGACAGGGGAGCTCCTACGAGCAGTACTTC.

Notes on this clonotype: A junction boundary mismatches the germline segment, possibly from a read error. This chain uses TRBV5-1 with TRBJ2-5, with D uncertain. Germline assignment: CDR1 SGHRS and CDR2 YFSETQ. This CDR3 contains 14 residues. For the CDR3, the DNA is TGCTCCAGATACTGCCTGAGCAGCCAAGAGACCCAGTACTTC. Protein product: CSRYCLSSQETQYF.

This rearrangement joins TRBV29-1 to TRBJ2-1; unclear D gene. The germline gives CDR1 SQVTM, CDR2 ANQGSEA. V was trimmed by 5 bases and J by 0 bases, leaving 8 bases between them. This CDR3 has 13 residues. CDR3 bases: TGCAGCGTTCGAGGTATCTCCTACAATGAGCAGTTCTTC. Its protein is CSVRGISYNEQFF.

The genes are TRBV12-5 and TRBJ2-1; 11 nucleotides agree with TRBD2. CDR1 and CDR2 from the germline V gene are LGHNT and FRNRAP. Germline trimming cut 4 bases from V and 7 bases from J; bases unmatched to any gene: 9. The CDR3 has 16 amino acids. This chain's CDR3 is CASGSFATSGGNEQFF. The CDR3 nucleotides read TGTGCTAGTGGTTCCTTCGCTACTAGCGGGGGTAATGAGCAGTTCTTC.

The chain carries TRBV25-1 and TRBJ2-3; tentative D call: TRBD1 (5 bases). CDR1 MGHDK and CDR2 SYGVNS come from the germline V gene. The CDR3 has 12 residues. Between the trimmed V and J ends, which lost 7 bases and 1 base, there was a span of 6 bases. CDR3 sequence: CASIQGTDTQYF. The CDR3 coding sequence is TGTGCCAGCATACAGGGCACAGATACGCAGTATTTT.

The V call is TRBV30, the J call TRBJ2-5; possibly TRBD1 for D (5 bases). Germline values: CDR1 GTSNPN, CDR2 SVGIG (reference sequence). V dropped 2 bases and J dropped 3 bases, with 7 bases sitting between them. The CDR3 has 12 residues. In DNA form, the CDR3 reads TGTGCCTGGAGTTTACAGGAAGAGACCCAGTACTTC. It translates to CAWSLQEETQYF.

The chain couples TRBV27 to TRBJ1-1; D uncertain. From germline, CDR1 is MNHEY and CDR2 SMNVEV (reference sequence). The CDR3 has 13 residues. Trimming shortened V by 2 bases and J by 5 bases, and 9 bases separated the two germline ends. The CDR3 protein is CASSLQPGTEAFF. The CDR3 region has the DNA TGTGCCAGCAGTTTACAACCGGGGACTGAAGCTTTCTTT.

The rearrangement uses TRBV15 and TRBJ1-5, with D maybe TRBD1 (5 bases). Trimming stripped 5 bases from V and 8 bases from J, with 13 bases between. Germline V gene sequence: CDR1 LNHNV, CDR2 YYDKDF (reference sequence). This CDR3 is built from 13 residues. The CDR3 spells CATSLGGREPQHF. CDR3 DNA: TGTGCCACCAGCCTTGGGGGACGAGAGCCCCAGCATTTT.

This chain uses TRBV5-5 with TRBJ2-5; TRBD1 or TRBD2 may be the D gene (5 bases each). This CDR3 spans 15 amino acids. V was pared by 0 bases and J by 2 bases, with 11 bases between. CDR1 SGHKS and CDR2 YYEKEE come from the germline V gene (reference sequence). The CDR3 DNA sequence: TGTGCCAGCAGCTTGGGGGGACGGGGACAAGAGACCCAGTACTTC. It is translated as CASSLGGRGQETQYF.

This clonotype was observed a handful of times. This rearrangement joins TRBV2 to TRBJ2-7, with 8 bases identical to TRBD1. This CDR3 spans 15 amino acids. Looked up from germline, CDR1 is SNHLY and CDR2 is FYNNEI. Trimming cost V 8 bases and J 0 bases; bases outside gene matches: 9. This CDR3 is CASDRNRGVSYEQYF. The CDR3 DNA follows: TGTGCCAGCGACCGCAACAGGGGGGTCTCCTACGAGCAGTACTTC.

The chain employs TRBV4-1 and TRBJ2-3; D possibly matches TRBD1 or TRBD2 (5 bases each). V was trimmed by 1 base and J by 8 bases, leaving 22 bases between them. Germline loops: CDR1 MGHRA, CDR2 YSYEKL. The CDR3 loop spans 17 amino acids. This CDR3 is CASSQVTRGREGGTQYF. Here the CDR3 DNA reads TGCGCCAGCAGCCAAGTCACCCGGGGCAGGGAAGGAGGTACGCAGTATTTT.

This clonotype was found a few times. The V gene is TRBV10-3, the J gene TRBJ2-7, with TRBD1 identical over 10 bases. From germline, CDR1 is ENHRY and CDR2 SYGVKD. This CDR3 region has 14 residues. Trimming removed 4 bases from V and 4 bases from J; junction bases left unmatched: 4. The CDR3 coding sequence is TGTGCCATCAGTGGGGGGACAGGGGATTACGAGCAGTACTTC. Amino acids: CAISGGTGDYEQYF.

This clonotype was observed a handful of times. The chain couples TRBV7-3 to TRBJ1-2, with D possibly being TRBD1 (6 bases). The CDR3 loop spans 13 amino acids. V lost 6 bases and J lost 7, with 15 bases in between. Germline CDR1 reads SGHTA; CDR2 reads FQGTGA. The CDR3 sequence: CASSSDRNSGYTF. DNA of the CDR3: TGTGCCAGCAGTTCCGACAGGAACAGTGGCTACACCTTC.

V is TRBV5-1 and J is TRBJ1-6, with D possibly being TRBD1 (6 bases). The CDR3 covers 16 residues. CDR1 is SGHRS, CDR2 YFSETQ, per germline. V dropped 5 bases and J dropped 7 bases, with 19 bases sitting between them. In DNA, the CDR3 is TGCGCCAGCAGGTCTATGGACAGCCGAAAAAATTCACCCCTCCACTTT. Its protein product is CASRSMDSRKNSPLHF.

V usage is TRBV7-3 and J usage is TRBJ2-2; 7 nucleotides agree with TRBD2. CDR1 is SGHTA, CDR2 FQGTGA, per germline. V lost 3 bases, J lost 0 bases, and 4 bases stayed unmatched. CDR3 size: 16 residues. CDR3 sequence (DNA): TGTGCCAGCAGCTTGTCTAGCGGAACGAACACCGGGGAGCTGTTTTTT. Its translation is CASSLSSGTNTGELFF.

This clonotype was seen a few times. V is TRBV20-1 and J is TRBJ1-1; tentatively, D is TRBD1 (6 bases). V lost 4 bases, J lost 3 bases, and 15 bases lay in between. This CDR3 region has 14 residues. The V gene's germline CDR1 is DFQATT and CDR2 SNEGSKA (reference sequence). CDR3 residues: CSAIGGSGHTEAFF. Written as DNA, the CDR3 is TGCAGTGCTATAGGGGGAAGTGGCCACACTGAAGCTTTCTTT.

The chain links TRBV4-2 to TRBJ1-1; maybe TRBD1 (6 bases). Trimming pared 4 bases from V and 5 bases from J, leaving 14 bases between. The CDR3 length is 14 residues. Germline loops: CDR1 LGHNA, CDR2 YNFKEQ. The CDR3 loop is CASSRLQGGTEAFF. CDR3 in DNA: TGTGCCAGCAGCCGCCTTCAAGGGGGGACTGAAGCTTTCTTT.

This chain uses TRBV28 with TRBJ2-7; D not certain. This CDR3 is built from 14 residues. Trimming left V 5 bases short and J 2 bases short, with 13 bases between. CDR1 and CDR2 from the germline V gene are MDHEN and SYDVKM. The CDR3 nucleotides read TGTGCCAGCAGTGCTCATCATTTGACCTACGAGCAGTACGTC. It is translated as CASSAHHLTYEQYV.

V gene TRBV12-5 combines with J gene TRBJ1-5; D is unclear. Germline CDR1 reads LGHNT; CDR2 reads FRNRAP. The CDR3 is 12 residues long. The germline V and J ends were trimmed by 3 bases and 4 bases, with 4 bases remaining between them. This chain's CDR3 is CASGFGNQPQHF. In DNA, the CDR3 is TGTGCTAGTGGTTTTGGTAATCAGCCCCAGCATTTT.

This clonotype was observed a few times. The rearrangement links TRBV9 to TRBJ2-1, with D tentatively TRBD1 (5 bases). Trimming stripped 0 bases from V and 1 base from J, with 8 bases between. The CDR3 runs to 15 residues. Germline V gives CDR1 SGDLS, CDR2 YYNGEE. In DNA form, the CDR3 reads TGTGCCAGCAGCGTAGCTGACAGTTCCTACAATGAGCAGTTCTTC. Translating gives CASSVADSSYNEQFF.

This clonotype was counted only a few times. The V gene is TRBV4-3, the J gene TRBJ1-2; D is undetermined. V dropped 0 bases and J dropped 8 bases, with 22 bases sitting between them. CDR1 is LGHNA, CDR2 YSLEER, per germline. The CDR3 runs to 17 residues. This chain's CDR3 is CASSQDVRSAELRGYTF. The CDR3 coding sequence is TGCGCCAGCAGCCAAGATGTTCGGTCCGCAGAACTTCGGGGCTACACCTTC.

In its sample, this clonotype was seen a few times. The chain employs TRBV25-1 and TRBJ2-7, with a possible D match to TRBD1 (6 bases). Between the trimmed V and J ends, which lost 3 bases and 2 bases, there was a span of 8 bases. The CDR3 runs to 13 residues. Looked up from germline, CDR1 is MGHDK and CDR2 is SYGVNS. CDR3 nucleotide sequence: TGTGCCAGCAGTGACAGGGGCCCCTACGAGCAGTACTTC. It translates to CASSDRGPYEQYF.

The V and J genes are TRBV25-1 and TRBJ1-2; weak D call: TRBD1 (5 bases). Germline assignment: CDR1 MGHDK and CDR2 SYGVNS. CDR3 length equals 19 residues. V was clipped by 3 bases and J by 4 bases, with 27 bases between them. The CDR3: CASSDLHGAGGGAGYGYTF. CDR3 coding DNA: TGTGCCAGCAGTGATCTACATGGGGCTGGGGGAGGTGCAGGCTATGGCTACACCTTC.

This clonotype occurred many times. The V gene is TRBV9, the J gene TRBJ2-2; no clear D. Deletions cut 3 bases from V and 0 bases from J, with 18 bases between. Looked up from germline, CDR1 is SGDLS and CDR2 is YYNGEE. The CDR3 covers 18 residues. The CDR3 DNA reads as TGTGCCAGCAGCGCCTCCCTCAGCTCGATGGCGAACACCGGGGAGCTGTTTTTT. Translation: CASSASLSSMANTGELFF.

The gene calls are TRBV7-8 and TRBJ1-1; no firm D call. Trimming removed 1 base at V and 6 bases at J, with 9 bases between. The CDR3 covers 13 residues. CDR1 is SGHVS and CDR2 is FQNEAQ in the germline V gene. The DNA of the CDR3 is TGTGCCAGCAGCTTAGTTTTTAACCCTGAAGCTTTCTTT. It is translated as CASSLVFNPEAFF.